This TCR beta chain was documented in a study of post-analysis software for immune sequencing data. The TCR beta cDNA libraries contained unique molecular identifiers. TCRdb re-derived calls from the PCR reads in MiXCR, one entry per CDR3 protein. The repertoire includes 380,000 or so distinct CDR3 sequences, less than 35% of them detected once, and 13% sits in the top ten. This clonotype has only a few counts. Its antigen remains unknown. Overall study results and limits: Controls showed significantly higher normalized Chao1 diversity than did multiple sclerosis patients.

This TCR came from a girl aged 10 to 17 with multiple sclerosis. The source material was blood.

The CDR3 DNA reads as TGTGCCAGCAGCTTAGGGGCTCAGGGGGCCCTCGTTGGGGCCAACGTCCTGACTTTC. It encodes CASSLGAQGALVGANVLTF. The gene calls are TRBV7-9 and TRBJ2-6; 8 positions agree with TRBD1. V gave up 1 base and J gave up 3 bases; unmatched junction bases: 11. Germline V gene sequence: CDR1 SEHNR, CDR2 FQNEAQ (reference sequence). The CDR3 sequence is 19 residues long.